Included here is one T cell receptor beta chain sequence, with context. This sample is drawn from a study of blood T cell repertoires in COVID-19. Each participant's cohort was designated according to participant-reported clinical history. Measured with immunoSEQ multiplex PCR; TCRdb has only the in-frame clones, and not every one. The sample shows about 150,000 clones, about 86% of them seen only once. CDR3 size: 15 residues. Germline values: CDR1 SGHKS, CDR2 YYEKEE (reference sequence). The V segment lost 1 base and the J segment 4 bases; nucleotides outside the gene matches: 5. The sequenced sample was PBMCs or T cells enriched from blood (not recorded which). This rearrangement joins TRBV5-5 to TRBJ1-5; 7 nucleotides agree with TRBD1. This clonotype was obtained from a man in his fifties or sixties who had recovered from COVID-19. CDR3 in DNA: TGTGCCAGCAGCTTGTTTGCAGGGGGGAATCAGCCCCAGCATTTT. Amino acid sequence: CASSLFAGGNQPQHF.